The 22 T cell receptor beta chains in this list originate from one sample, sequenced in a study of OX40 agonist ivuxolimab in advanced cancers. Libraries were prepared by immunoSEQ multiplex PCR; TCRdb keeps only in-frame clonotypes and omits some of them. Of approximately 14,000 clones listed, 76% were seen once; the top ten hold approximately 15%. Sequencing was performed on CD4+ or CD8+ T cells sorted from blood, taken in a trial of the OX40 agonist ivuxolimab. The receptors stem from an adult with an advanced solid tumor such as melanoma, head and neck, liver or kidney cancer.

The chain has TRBV6-5 and TRBJ2-7, with 8 nucleotides matching TRBD1. V was clipped by 9 bases and J by 4 bases; unmatched bases: 5. CDR1 is MNHEY, CDR2 SVGAGI, per germline. This CDR3 contains 12 residues. CDR3 sequence (DNA): TGTGCCAGTACGACAGGGGCTTACGAGCAGTACTTC. It translates to CASTTGAYEQYF.

V is TRBV7-8 and J is TRBJ1-6; D gene ambiguous. The V gene's germline CDR1 is SGHVS and CDR2 FQNEAQ. The V gene lost 10 bases and the J gene lost 5 bases, with 12 bases spanning the gap. The CDR3 is 13 residues long. CDR3 DNA sequence: TGTGCCACCGTGACCGGGGATAATTCACCCCTCCACTTT. It specifies CATVTGDNSPLHF. The entire variable domain, with the rest obtained from reference TRBV7-8 and TRBJ1-6, is as follows: GAGVSQSPRYKVAKRGQDVALRCDPISGHVSLFWYQQALGQGPEFLTYFQNEAQLDKSGLPSDRFFAERPEGSVSTLKIQRTQQEDSAVYLCATVTGDNSPLHFGNGTRLTVT.

As to this clone: At one boundary the junction diverges from the germline segment, which might be a read error. The chain carries TRBV7-7 and TRBJ2-3, with 8 nucleotides matching TRBD1. Germline CDR1 and CDR2: SSHAT and FNYEAQ (reference sequence). The CDR3 length is 16 residues. This chain's CDR3 is CASSLGAGGGSDTQYF. The DNA of the CDR3 is TGTGCTAGCAGCTTAGGGGCAGGGGGCGGTTCAGATACGCAGTATTTT.

This chain joins TRBV6-5 and TRBJ2-7; 8 bases align to TRBD1. The length of the CDR3 is 14 residues. The germline V gene has CDR1 MNHEY and CDR2 SVGAGI. V dropped 7 bases and J dropped 5; count of bases not matched to a gene: 10. The CDR3 protein is CASTPSGQGHEQYF. For the CDR3, the DNA is TGTGCCAGCACCCCCAGCGGACAGGGACACGAGCAGTACTTC.

This clone was detected only a few times. V usage is TRBV14 and J usage is TRBJ2-3, with D hard to call. Trimming took off 0 bases at V and 1 base at J, with 20 bases between the two ends. CDR1 and CDR2 (germline): SGHDN, FVKESK. There are 19 residues in the CDR3. The CDR3 protein is CASSQDGVVMERGTDTQYF. The DNA of the CDR3 is TGTGCCAGCAGCCAAGATGGGGTGGTGATGGAAAGGGGCACAGATACGCAGTATTTT.

The chain joins TRBV9 to TRBJ2-5; D may correspond to TRBD1 or TRBD2 (5 bases each). The CDR3 spans 13 residues. Germline CDR1 reads SGDLS; CDR2 reads YYNGEE. V gave up 4 bases and J gave up 7 bases, with 14 bases separating them. The CDR3 is CASSTGPHGTQYF. CDR3 coding DNA: TGTGCCAGCAGCACGGGACCCCATGGGACCCAGTACTTC. Filled out from reference TRBV9 and TRBJ2-5, the complete variable domain reads DSGVTQTPKHLITATGQRVTLRCSPRSGDLSVYWYQQSLDQGLQFLIQYYNGEERAKGNILERFSAQQFPDLHSELNLSSLELGDSALYFCASSTGPHGTQYFGPGTRLLVL.

This chain uses TRBV6-1 with TRBJ2-7; 9 bases line up with TRBD1. Germline trimming cut 10 bases from V and 4 bases from J; bases unmatched to any gene: 11. From germline, CDR1 is MNHNS and CDR2 SASEGT. This CDR3 region has 14 residues. The CDR3 nucleotides are TGTGCCACCACGAAACAGGGGGCCGGGTACGAGCAGTACTTC. Its protein product is CATTKQGAGYEQYF.

The chain combines TRBV9 with TRBJ2-1; 16 bases fit TRBD2. V gave up 4 bases and J gave up 7 bases; unmatched junction bases: 11. The CDR3 totals 18 residues. In germline, CDR1 is SGDLS, CDR2 YYNGEE. CDR3 amino acids: CASSSGTSGGAFFNEQFF. CDR3 sequence (DNA): TGTGCCAGCAGCTCTGGGACTAGCGGGGGGGCGTTCTTTAATGAGCAGTTCTTC. The entire variable domain, with the rest obtained from reference TRBV9 and TRBJ2-1, is as follows: DSGVTQTPKHLITATGQRVTLRCSPRSGDLSVYWYQQSLDQGLQFLIQYYNGEERAKGNILERFSAQQFPDLHSELNLSSLELGDSALYFCASSSGTSGGAFFNEQFFGPGTRLTVL.

This clone was found a few times. The chain has TRBV11-2 and TRBJ2-7; 7 bases line up with TRBD1. CDR3 length: 15 amino acids. Germline V gene data show CDR1 as SGHAT and CDR2 as FQNNGV. The V gene end was trimmed by 2 bases and the J gene end by 4 bases; junction bases not matched to a gene: 8. The CDR3 reads CASSLYEGARYEQYF. DNA for the CDR3: TGTGCCAGCAGCTTATATGAGGGGGCGCGGTACGAGCAGTACTTC.

The rearrangement links TRBV18 to TRBJ1-5, with 9 bases that match TRBD1. V trimming: 3 bases; J trimming: 5 bases; junction bases outside the gene matches: 2. CDR1 is KGHSH and CDR2 is LQKENI in the germline V gene. The CDR3 consists of 14 residues. Here the CDR3 reads CASSPRQGDQPQHF. DNA for the CDR3: TGTGCCAGCTCACCGCGACAGGGGGATCAGCCCCAGCATTTT.

This clone was detected a few times. The rearrangement links TRBV13 to TRBJ2-5; D may be TRBD2 (6 bases). This CDR3 comprises 14 residues. Germline CDR1 is PRHDT and CDR2 is FYEKMQ (reference sequence). The germline V and J ends were trimmed by 4 bases and 2 bases, with 11 bases remaining between them. The CDR3 coding sequence is TGTGCCAGCAGCTCCAAGGGGAGGCAAGAGACCCAGTACTTC. Protein: CASSSKGRQETQYF. Full variable domain (outside the CDR3, taken from reference TRBV13 and TRBJ2-5): AAGVIQSPRHLIKEKRETATLKCYPIPRHDTVYWYQQGPGQDPQFLISFYEKMQSDKGSIPDRFSAQQFSDYHSELNMSSLELGDSALYFCASSSKGRQETQYFGPGTRLLVL.

The rearrangement joins TRBV7-9 to TRBJ1-5; D is undetermined. Trimming stripped 1 base from V and 4 bases from J, with 8 bases between. Germline assignment: CDR1 SEHNR and CDR2 FQNEAQ (reference sequence). CDR3 size: 14 residues. The chain's CDR3 is CASSLDSGNQPQHF. CDR3 coding DNA: TGTGCCAGCAGCTTAGATTCGGGAAATCAGCCCCAGCATTTT.

CDR3 in DNA: TGTGCCAGCAGTTATCCGACCGCACCCTCCTACAATGAGCAGTTCTTC. Its protein is CASSYPTAPSYNEQFF. V and J are TRBV6-5 and TRBJ2-1, with D unresolved. V lost 3 bases to trimming and J lost 0 bases, with 12 bases between them. Germline V gives CDR1 MNHEY, CDR2 SVGAGI. The CDR3 has 16 amino acids.

By share, this clone ranks as medium-sized. J is TRBJ2-2 and V is TRBV12-5, with 8 bases fitting TRBD1. CDR1 LGHNT and CDR2 FRNRAP come from the germline V gene. This CDR3 spans 16 amino acids. V shed 6 bases and J 2 bases; nucleotides not matched to a gene: 8. Here the CDR3 DNA reads TGTGCTAGTGGCCCTCAGGGGGCCCTAAACACCGGGGAGCTGTTTTTT. This codes for CASGPQGALNTGELFF. The entire variable domain, with the rest obtained from reference TRBV12-5 and TRBJ2-2, is as follows: DARVTQTPRHKVTEMGQEVTMRCQPILGHNTVFWYRQTMMQGLELLAYFRNRAPLDDSGMPKDRFSAEMPDATLATLKIQPSEPRDSAVYFCASGPQGALNTGELFFGEGSRLTVL.

The chain combines TRBV30 with TRBJ2-7, with 9 nucleotides matching TRBD1. Germline CDR1 is GTSNPN and CDR2 is SVGIG (reference sequence). V lost 0 bases and J lost 3; bases outside the gene matches: 3. The CDR3 is 14 amino acids. In DNA, the CDR3 is TGTGCCTGGAGTGTTGGGACAGGGCGCTACGAGCAGTACTTC. This codes for CAWSVGTGRYEQYF.

In nucleotides, the CDR3 is TGCGCCAGCAGCTTAGGTCTTGTTACAGATCAAGAGACCCAGTACTTC. As protein: CASSLGLVTDQETQYF. The gene calls are TRBV5-1 and TRBJ2-5, with unresolved D. CDR1 and CDR2 (germline): SGHRS, YFSETQ. CDR3 length: 16 amino acids. The V and J ends lost 2 bases and 2 bases respectively, with 16 bases between them.

This chain joins TRBV7-6 and TRBJ2-1; no firm D call. CDR3 size: 11 residues. Germline-derived CDR1 and CDR2 are SGHVS and FNYEAQ. Trimming took off 3 bases at V and 8 bases at J, with 5 bases between the two ends. DNA of the CDR3: TGTGCCAGCAGCTTGACGGATGAGCAGTTCTTC. Protein sequence: CASSLTDEQFF.

The chain has TRBV9 and TRBJ1-1; D is unresolved. The V and J ends lost 0 bases and 4 bases respectively, with 10 bases between them. CDR1 SGDLS and CDR2 YYNGEE come from the germline V gene. The CDR3 consists of 14 residues. CDR3 coding DNA: TGTGCCAGCAGCGTAGCCGGGCCAGGCACTGAAGCTTTCTTT. Translating it yields CASSVAGPGTEAFF.

In this sample, this clone turned up once. The chain is built from TRBV6-1 and TRBJ2-3; 9 positions match TRBD1. The J segment lost 0 bases and the V segment lost 6 bases, leaving 4 bases of the junction unmatched. The CDR3 consists of 15 residues. In germline, CDR1 is MNHNS, CDR2 SASEGT. CDR3 protein: CASSTGGLSTDTQYF. CDR3 DNA: TGTGCCAGCAGCACAGGGGGCTTAAGCACAGATACGCAGTATTTT.

The chain combines TRBV12-5 with TRBJ1-5, with D possibly matching TRBD1 (5 bases). Germline loops: CDR1 LGHNT, CDR2 FRNRAP. Deletions cut 1 base from V and 8 bases from J, with 15 bases between. The length of the CDR3 is 15 residues. CDR3 nucleotides: TGTGCTAGTGGTTTGGGGGTTATTGGGGGTAAGCCCCAGCATTTT. This sequence encodes CASGLGVIGGKPQHF.

The genes are TRBV5-7 and TRBJ1-5, with D possibly matching TRBD1 (5 bases). TRBV5-7 is an ORF, and what it does is uncertain. The CDR3 has 16 amino acids. V dropped 3 bases and J dropped 0 bases, with 13 bases sitting between them. The CDR3 loop is CASSSMTEYSNQPQHF. In DNA, the CDR3 is TGTGCCAGCAGCTCCATGACAGAGTATAGCAATCAGCCCCAGCATTTT.

The chain couples TRBV7-9 to TRBJ2-7; the D gene is possibly TRBD1 (5 bases). Germline CDR1 reads SEHNR; CDR2 reads FQNEAQ (reference sequence). Trimming cost V 3 bases and J 7 bases, with 13 bases left between them. The CDR3 covers 13 residues. For the CDR3, the DNA is TGTGCCAGCAGCTTTAGTGGGGCCGGGGAGCAGTACTTC. Translating it yields CASSFSGAGEQYF.